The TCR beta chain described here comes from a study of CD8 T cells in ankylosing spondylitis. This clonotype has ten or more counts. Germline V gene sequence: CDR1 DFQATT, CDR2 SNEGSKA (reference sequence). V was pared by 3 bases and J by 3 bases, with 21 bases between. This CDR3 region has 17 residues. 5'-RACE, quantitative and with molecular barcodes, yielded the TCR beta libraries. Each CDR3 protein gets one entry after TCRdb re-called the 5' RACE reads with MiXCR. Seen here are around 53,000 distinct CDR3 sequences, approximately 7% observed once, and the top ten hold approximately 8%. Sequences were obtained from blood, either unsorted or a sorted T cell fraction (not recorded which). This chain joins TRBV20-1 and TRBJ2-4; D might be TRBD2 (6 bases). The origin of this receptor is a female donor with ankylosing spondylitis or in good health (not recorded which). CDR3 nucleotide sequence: TGCAGTGCTAGTCCGGGCCGGGAGAAGCTTGACAAAAACATTCAGTACTTC. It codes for CSASPGREKLDKNIQYF.